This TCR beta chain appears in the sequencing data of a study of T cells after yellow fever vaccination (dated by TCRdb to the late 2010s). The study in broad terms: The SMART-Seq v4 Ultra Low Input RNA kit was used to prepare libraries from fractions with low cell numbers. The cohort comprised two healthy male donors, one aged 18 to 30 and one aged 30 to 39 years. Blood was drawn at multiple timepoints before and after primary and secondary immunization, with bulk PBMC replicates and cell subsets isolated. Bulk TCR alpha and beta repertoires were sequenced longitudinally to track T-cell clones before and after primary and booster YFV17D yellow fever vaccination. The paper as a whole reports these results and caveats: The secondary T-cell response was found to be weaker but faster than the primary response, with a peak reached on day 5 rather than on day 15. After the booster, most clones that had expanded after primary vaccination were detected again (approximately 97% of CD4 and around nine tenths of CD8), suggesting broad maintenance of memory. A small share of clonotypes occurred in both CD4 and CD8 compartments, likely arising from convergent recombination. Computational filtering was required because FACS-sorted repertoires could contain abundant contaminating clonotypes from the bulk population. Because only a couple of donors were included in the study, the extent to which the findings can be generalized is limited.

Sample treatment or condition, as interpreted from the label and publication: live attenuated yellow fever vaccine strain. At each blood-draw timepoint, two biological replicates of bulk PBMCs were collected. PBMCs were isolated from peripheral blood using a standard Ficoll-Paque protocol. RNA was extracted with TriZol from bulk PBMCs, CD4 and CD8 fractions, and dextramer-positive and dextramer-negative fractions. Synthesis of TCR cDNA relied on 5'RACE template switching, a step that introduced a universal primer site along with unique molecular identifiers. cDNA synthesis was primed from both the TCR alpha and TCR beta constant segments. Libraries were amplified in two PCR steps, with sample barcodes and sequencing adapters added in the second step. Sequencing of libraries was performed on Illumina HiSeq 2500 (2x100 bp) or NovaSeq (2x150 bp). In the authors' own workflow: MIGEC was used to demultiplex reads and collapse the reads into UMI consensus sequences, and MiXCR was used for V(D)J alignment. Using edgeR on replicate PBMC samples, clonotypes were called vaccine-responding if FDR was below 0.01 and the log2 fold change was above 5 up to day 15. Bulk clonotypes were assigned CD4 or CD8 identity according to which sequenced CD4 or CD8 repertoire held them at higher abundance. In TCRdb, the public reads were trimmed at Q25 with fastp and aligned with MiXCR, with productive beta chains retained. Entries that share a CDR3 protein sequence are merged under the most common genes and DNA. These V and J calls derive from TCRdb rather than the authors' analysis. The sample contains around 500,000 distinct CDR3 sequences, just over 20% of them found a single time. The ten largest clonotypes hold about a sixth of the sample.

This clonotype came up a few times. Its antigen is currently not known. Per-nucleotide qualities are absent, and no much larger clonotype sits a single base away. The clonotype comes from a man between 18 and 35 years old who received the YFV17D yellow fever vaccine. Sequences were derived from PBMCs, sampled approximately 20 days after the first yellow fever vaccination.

CDR3 sequence: CASSTSSASSTDTQYF. The nucleotide sequence reads TGTGCCAGCTCAACCTCTAGTGCCTCTAGCACAGATACGCAGTATTTT. This chain is built from TRBV18 and TRBJ2-3, with the D gene not clear enough to name. Spanning cysteine to phenylalanine, the CDR3 consists of 16 amino acids. The entry retains the CDR3 DNA only, 48 bases that are in frame from base 1. Via the germline V gene, CDR1 is KGHSH and CDR2 LQKENI. V loses 5 bases, J loses 0 bases, and the germline ends lie 15 bases apart.